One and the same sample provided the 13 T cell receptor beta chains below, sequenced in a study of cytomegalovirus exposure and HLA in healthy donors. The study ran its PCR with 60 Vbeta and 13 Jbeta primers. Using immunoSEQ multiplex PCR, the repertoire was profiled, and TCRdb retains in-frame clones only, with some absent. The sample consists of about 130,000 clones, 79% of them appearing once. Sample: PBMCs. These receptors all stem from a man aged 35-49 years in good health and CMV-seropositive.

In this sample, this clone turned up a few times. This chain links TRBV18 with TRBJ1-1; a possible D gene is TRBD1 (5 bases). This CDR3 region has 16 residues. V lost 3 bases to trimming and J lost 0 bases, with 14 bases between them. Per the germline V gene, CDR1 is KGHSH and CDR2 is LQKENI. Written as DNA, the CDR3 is TGTGCCAGCTCACCCAGAGACAGAACTTTGAACACTGAAGCTTTCTTT. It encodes CASSPRDRTLNTEAFF. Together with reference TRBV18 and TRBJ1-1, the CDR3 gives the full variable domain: NAGVMQNPRHLVRRRGQEARLRCSPMKGHSHVYWYRQLPEEGLKFMVYLQKENIIDESGMPKERFSAEFPKEGPSILRIQQVVRGDSAAYFCASSPRDRTLNTEAFFGQGTRLTVV.

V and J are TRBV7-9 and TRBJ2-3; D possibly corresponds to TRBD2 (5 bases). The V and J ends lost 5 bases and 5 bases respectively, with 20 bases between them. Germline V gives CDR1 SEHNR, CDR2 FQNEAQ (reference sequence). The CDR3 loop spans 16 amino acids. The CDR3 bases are TGTGCCAGCAGCCTACCGGGGATTAGCGTTGGAGATACGCAGTATTTT. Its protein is CASSLPGISVGDTQYF.

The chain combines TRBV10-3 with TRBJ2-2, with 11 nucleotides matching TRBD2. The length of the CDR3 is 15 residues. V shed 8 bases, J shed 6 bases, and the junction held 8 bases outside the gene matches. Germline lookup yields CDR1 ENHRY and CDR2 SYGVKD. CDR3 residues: CAIPSGRSFSGELFF. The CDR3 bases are TGTGCCATCCCTAGCGGGAGGTCATTCTCCGGGGAGCTGTTTTTT.

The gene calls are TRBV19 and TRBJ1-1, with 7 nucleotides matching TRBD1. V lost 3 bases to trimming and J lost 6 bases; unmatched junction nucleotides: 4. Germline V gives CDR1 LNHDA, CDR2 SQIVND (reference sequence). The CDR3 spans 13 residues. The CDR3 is CASSIDREAEAFF. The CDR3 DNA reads TGTGCCAGTAGTATTGACAGGGAGGCTGAAGCTTTCTTT.

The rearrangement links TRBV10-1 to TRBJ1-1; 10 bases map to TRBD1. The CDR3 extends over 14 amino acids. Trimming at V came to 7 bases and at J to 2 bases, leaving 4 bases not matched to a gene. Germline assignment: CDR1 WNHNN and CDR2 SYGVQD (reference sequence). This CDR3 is CASTRDRGNTEAFF. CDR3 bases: TGCGCCAGCACTCGGGACAGGGGAAACACTGAAGCTTTCTTT.

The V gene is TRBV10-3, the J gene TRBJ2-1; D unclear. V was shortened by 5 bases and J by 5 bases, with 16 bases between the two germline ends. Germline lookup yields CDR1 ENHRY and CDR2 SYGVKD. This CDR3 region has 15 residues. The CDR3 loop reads CAISPLDSPHNEQFF. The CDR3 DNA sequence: TGTGCCATCAGTCCCTTAGATTCCCCCCACAATGAGCAGTTCTTC.

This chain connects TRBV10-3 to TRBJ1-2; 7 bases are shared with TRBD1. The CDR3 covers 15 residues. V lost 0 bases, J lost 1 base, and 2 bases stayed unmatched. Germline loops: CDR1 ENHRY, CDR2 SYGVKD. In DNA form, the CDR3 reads TGTGCCATCAGTGAGTCAAGACAGGGTAACTATGGCTACACCTTC. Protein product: CAISESRQGNYGYTF.

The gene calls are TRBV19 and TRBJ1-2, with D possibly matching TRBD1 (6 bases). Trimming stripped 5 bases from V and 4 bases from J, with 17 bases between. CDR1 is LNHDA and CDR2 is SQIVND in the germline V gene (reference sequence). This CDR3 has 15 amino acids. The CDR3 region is CASSLLRDTAYGYTF. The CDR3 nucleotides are TGTGCCAGTAGTCTCCTCCGGGACACCGCCTATGGCTACACCTTC.

In DNA form, the CDR3 reads TGTGCCAGCACCCTTTATAGCAATCAGCCCCAGCATTTT. Its translation is CASTLYSNQPQHF. The V call is TRBV6-1, the J call TRBJ1-5; D unclear. The CDR3 is 13 amino acids. The V gene's germline CDR1 is MNHNS and CDR2 SASEGT. V lost 7 bases, J lost 0 bases, and 7 bases lay in between.

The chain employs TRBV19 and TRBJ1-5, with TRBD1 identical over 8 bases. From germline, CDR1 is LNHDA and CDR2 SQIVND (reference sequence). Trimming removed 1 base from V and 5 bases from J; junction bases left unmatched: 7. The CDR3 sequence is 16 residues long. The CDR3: CASSIGQGHVYQPQHF. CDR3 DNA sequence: TGTGCCAGTAGTATAGGACAGGGGCATGTGTATCAGCCCCAGCATTTT.

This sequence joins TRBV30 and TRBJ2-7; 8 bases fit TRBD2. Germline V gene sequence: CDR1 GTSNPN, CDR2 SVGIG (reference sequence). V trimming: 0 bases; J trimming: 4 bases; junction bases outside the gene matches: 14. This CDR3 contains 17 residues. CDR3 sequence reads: CAWSVRRGASGQYEQYF. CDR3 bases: TGTGCCTGGAGTGTACGGAGGGGGGCTAGCGGGCAATACGAGCAGTACTTC.

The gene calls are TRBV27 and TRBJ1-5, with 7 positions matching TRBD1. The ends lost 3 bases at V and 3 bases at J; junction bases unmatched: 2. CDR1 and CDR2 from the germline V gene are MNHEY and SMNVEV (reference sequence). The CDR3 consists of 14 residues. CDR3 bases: TGTGCCAGCAGTTTGGGACAGTTCAATCAGCCCCAGCATTTT. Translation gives CASSLGQFNQPQHF.

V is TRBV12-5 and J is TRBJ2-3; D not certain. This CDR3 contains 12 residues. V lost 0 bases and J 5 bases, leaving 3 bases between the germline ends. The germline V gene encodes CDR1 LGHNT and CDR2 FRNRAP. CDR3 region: CASGLVQDTQYF. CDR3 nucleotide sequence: TGTGCTAGTGGTTTGGTACAAGATACGCAGTATTTT.